Listed below are T cell receptor beta chains from one sample, sequenced in a study of cytomegalovirus exposure and HLA in healthy donors. The data were produced by immunoSEQ multiplex PCR, yet TCRdb's version contains in-frame clones alone and is incomplete. The repertoire holds approximately 160,000 clones, with about 90% as singletons. The material sequenced was PBMCs. All receptors derive from a young woman in good health and CMV-seropositive. Both conserved end residues are part of each CDR3. The D gene is left open where the match is weak. The size of a clone is reported for some rows only, either as once, few or many, or as a class for expanded clones.

.,TRBJ1-2,TRBD1,TRBV19,CASSIGRQGDYGYTF,TGTGCCAGTAGTATAGGGAGACAGGGGGACTATGGCTACACCTTC
.,TRBJ1-2,TRBD1,TRBV28,CASSAQSQGANYGYTF,TGTGCCAGCAGTGCCCAATCACAGGGGGCTAACTATGGCTACACCTTC
.,TRBJ2-7,.,TRBV30,CAWSVVGALNEQYF,TGTGCCTGGAGTGTAGTGGGGGCGCTCAACGAGCAGTACTTC
.,TRBJ2-1,.,TRBV5-1,CASSFRTASSYNEQFF,TGCGCCAGCAGCTTTAGGACAGCAAGCTCCTACAATGAGCAGTTCTTC
.,TRBJ1-2,TRBD1,TRBV27,CASSLSTGRGYTF,TGTGCCAGCAGTTTATCGACAGGGAGGGGCTACACCTTC
.,TRBJ2-3,.,TRBV5-6,CASSLGTSQDTQYF,TGTGCCAGCAGCCTCGGGACTTCCCAAGATACGCAGTATTTT
.,TRBJ2-3,TRBD2,TRBV9,CASSRTGTSGRTDTQYF,TGTGCCAGCAGCAGAACCGGGACTAGCGGGAGAACAGATACGCAGTATTTT
.,TRBJ1-2,TRBD1,TRBV6-5,CASSYRGRNYGYTF,TGTGCCAGCAGTTACAGGGGGCGCAACTATGGCTACACCTTC
.,TRBJ1-2,.,TRBV19,CASSIDERAGIGYTF,TGTGCCAGTAGTATAGACGAGCGGGCAGGGATAGGCTACACCTTC
.,TRBJ2-7,.,TRBV19,CASATSRASEQYF,TGTGCCAGCGCAACGTCGAGGGCGAGCGAGCAGTACTTC
.,TRBJ1-2,.,TRBV5-6,CASSSTVEHGYTF,TGTGCCAGCAGCTCGACAGTGGAACATGGCTACACCTTC
.,TRBJ2-6,TRBD1,TRBV28,CASRTGRSGANVLTF,TGTGCCAGCCGGACAGGCCGCTCTGGGGCCAACGTCCTGACTTTC
.,TRBJ1-1,TRBD1,TRBV4-1,CASRTFNRGATGGTEAFF,TGCGCCAGCAGAACATTCAACAGGGGAGCAACCGGGGGCACTGAAGCTTTCTTT
.,TRBJ1-1,.,TRBV19,CARGGGHRVGNTEAFF,TGTGCCAGAGGGGGGGGGCACAGAGTAGGGAACACTGAAGCTTTCTTT
.,TRBJ2-1,.,TRBV9,CASSSRLGEYNEQFF,TGTGCCAGCAGCTCTCGGCTCGGGGAGTACAATGAGCAGTTCTTC
.,TRBJ1-6,TRBD1,TRBV7-2,CASSLYQGVNSPLHF,TGTGCCAGCAGCCTCTACCAGGGGGTAAATTCACCCCTCCACTTT
.,TRBJ1-1,.,TRBV19,CASSRGLGTEAFF,TGTGCCAGTAGCAGGGGTTTGGGCACTGAAGCTTTCTTT
.,TRBJ1-1,.,TRBV4-1,CASSKGGGTEAFF,TGCGCCAGCAGTAAAGGGGGGGGAACTGAAGCTTTCTTT
.,TRBJ2-7,.,TRBV30,CAWGGGVSYEQYF,TGTGCCTGGGGAGGCGGGGTCTCCTACGAGCAGTACTTC
.,TRBJ2-6,TRBD2,TRBV9,CAIPLAGDPSGANVLTF,TGTGCCATCCCACTAGCGGGGGACCCCTCTGGGGCCAACGTCCTGACTTTC
.,TRBJ2-7,TRBD2,TRBV6-5,CASSPLAGAPYEQYF,TGTGCCAGCAGTCCTCTAGCGGGGGCCCCCTACGAGCAGTACTTC
.,TRBJ2-3,TRBD1,TRBV4-3,CASSHGTENTDTQYF,TGCGCCAGCAGCCACGGGACAGAGAACACAGATACGCAGTATTTT
.,TRBJ2-6,.,TRBV4-1,CASSQGMALSGANVLTF,TGCGCCAGCAGCCAAGGAATGGCCCTCTCTGGGGCCAACGTCCTGACTTTC
few,TRBJ2-3,.,TRBV6-6,CASSSPDRNTDTQYF,TGTGCCAGCAGTTCCCCGGACAGAAACACAGATACGCAGTATTTT
.,TRBJ2-3,TRBD2,TRBV10-3,CAIRETSGVTDTQYF,TGTGCCATCAGGGAGACTAGCGGGGTTACAGATACGCAGTATTTT
.,TRBJ2-5,TRBD2,TRBV7-8,CASSSLAGVMKTQYF,TGTGCCAGCAGCTCACTAGCGGGGGTAATGAAGACCCAGTACTTC
.,TRBJ2-2,.,TRBV5-1,CASSLFSPNTGELFF,TGCGCCAGCAGCTTGTTTAGCCCGAACACCGGGGAGCTGTTTTTT
.,TRBJ2-1,TRBD2,TRBV28,CASKTWQVAGGAGNEQFF,TGTGCCAGCAAGACGTGGCAGGTAGCGGGAGGAGCGGGGAATGAGCAGTTCTTC
.,TRBJ2-1,TRBD2,TRBV2,CASLPGLAGGHEQFF,TGTGCCAGCCTGCCTGGACTAGCGGGGGGCCATGAGCAGTTCTTC
few,TRBJ1-6,TRBD1,TRBV2,CASRVRDSDSPLHF,TGTGCCAGCAGGGTCCGGGACAGTGATTCACCCCTCCACTTT
.,TRBJ2-3,TRBD1,TRBV9,CASSVEGQGTTDTQYF,TGTGCCAGCAGCGTAGAAGGACAGGGAACGACAGATACGCAGTATTTT